These 9 T cell receptor beta chains were sequenced from one sample in a study of tumor-infiltrating lymphocytes in primary liver carcinoma. A constant-region primer primed TCR beta cDNA synthesis from roughly 500 ng of total RNA. Three rounds of nested multiplex PCR with slightly modified ARM-PCR produced TCR beta libraries. Rounds one and two of PCR, each of around 9 cycles, were primed with TRBV1-TRBV30 forward primers and a C-beta reverse primer. TCRdb redid the calling of the multiplex PCR reads with MiXCR, one entry per CDR3 protein. The sample carries approximately 340,000 distinct CDR3 sequences, less than 70% recorded once. They got blood RNA out of unsorted whole blood and also pulled out germline DNA. Sequences were obtained from peripheral blood. The receptors were gathered from a man aged 35 to 55 with primary liver carcinoma and hepatitis B virus infection.

A remark on this clonotype: One end of the junction fails to match germline, which may point to a read error. This chain connects TRBV29-1 to TRBJ1-1; weak D call: TRBD1 (6 bases). Germline CDR1 and CDR2: SQVTM and ANQGSEA. CDR3 size: 15 residues. CDR3 loop: CSVHRPGQGTTGAFF. Written as DNA, the CDR3 is TGCAGCGTTCATCGCCCGGGGCAGGGGACAACTGGAGCTTTCTTT.

Details on this clonotype: One end of the junction fails to match germline, which may point to a read error. V and J are TRBV29-1 and TRBJ1-1; 7 bases agree with TRBD1. This CDR3 comprises 13 residues. The germline V gene has CDR1 SQVTM and CDR2 ANQGSEA. The CDR3 reads CSVTGATNTETFF. As DNA, the CDR3 is TGCAGCGTTACAGGGGCCACTAACACTGAAACTTTCTTT.

This clonotype has a count of ten or more. The V gene is TRBV6-6, the J gene TRBJ2-3; no clear D. This CDR3 is built from 13 residues. V shed 2 bases and J shed 1 base, with 4 bases lying between them. The germline CDR1 and CDR2 sequences are MNHNY and SVGAGI (reference sequence). The CDR3 is CASSYVGTDTQYF. In nucleotides, the CDR3 is TGTGCCAGCAGTTACGTGGGCACAGATACGCAGTATTTT.

Comments on this clonotype: The conserved phenylalanine or tryptophan is not found at the CDR3 terminus, so this likely reflects a read error. The DNA is left out, because the CDR3 cannot be placed on it with certainty; the CDR3 is given as TCRdb lists it. The V and J genes are TRBV6-6 and TRBJ1-2; the table calls TRBD1, which could not be checked here. Looked up from germline, CDR1 is MNHNY and CDR2 is SVGAGI (reference sequence). The CDR3 is 13 residues long, ends included. The CDR3 loop reads CASTPLELYGCTS.

There are many counts of this clonotype. The V gene is TRBV6-5, the J gene TRBJ2-6; no reliable D call. The germline V gene has CDR1 MNHEY and CDR2 SVGAGI. The CDR3 has 13 residues. The V end was cut by 7 bases, the J end by 4 bases, with 8 bases between. The CDR3 reads CASTEWGANVLTF. In DNA, the CDR3 is TGTGCCAGCACCGAGTGGGGGGCCAACGTCCTGACTTTC.

Turning to this clonotype: This clone may be a read error of a much larger clone one base away. This chain uses TRBV10-3 with TRBJ2-7; TRBD1 might be the D (7 bases). The V and J ends lost 3 bases and 3 bases respectively, with 33 bases between them. Germline V gene lookup returns CDR1 ENHRY and CDR2 SYGVKD. The CDR3 totals 21 residues. The CDR3 nucleotides read TGTGCCATCAGTGACCCCGCCGGGACAGCAAGAGCGGGCAGCACCCTCTACGAGCAGTACTTC. Translating it yields CAISDPAGTARAGSTLYEQYF.

Regarding this clonotype: A read error may produce the germline difference seen at one junction end. V gene TRBV11-2 combines with J gene TRBJ2-1; D is undetermined. CDR3 length: 12 residues. Germline CDR1 reads SGHAT; CDR2 reads FQNNGV. For the CDR3, the DNA is TGTGCCAGCAACTTAGTTTACAATGAGCAGTTCTTC. Translating it yields CASNLVYNEQFF. The full variable domain, its missing parts supplied by reference TRBV11-2 and TRBJ2-1, is EAGVAQSPRYKIIEKRQSVAFWCNPISGHATLYWYQQILGQGPKLLIQFQNNGVVDDSQLPKDRFSAERLKGVDSTLKIQPAKLEDSAVYLCASNLVYNEQFFGPGTRLTVL.

This clonotype was seen once. This may stem from a read error, because a much larger clone lies one nucleotide away. This chain connects TRBV29-1 to TRBJ1-2; 7 bases align to TRBD1. Germline lookup yields CDR1 SQVTM and CDR2 ANQGSEA. The CDR3 covers 10 residues. The CDR3 sequence is CGVDRDGYTF. For the CDR3, the DNA is TGCGGCGTTGACAGGGATGGCTACACCTTC.

Worth noting for this clonotype: Compared with germline, one end of the junction differs, possibly owing to a read error. The chain couples TRBV29-1 to TRBJ1-1; D perhaps matches TRBD1 (6 bases). The CDR3 contains 13 residues. Germline CDR1 and CDR2: SQVTM and ANQGSEA. The CDR3 coding sequence is TGCAGCCTTGCGGGAGGGGGGTGGACTGGAGCTTTCTTT. Protein sequence: CSLAGGGWTGAFF.